This T cell receptor (beta chain) was sequenced during a study of control samples from healthy donors and cancer patients (dated by TCRdb to 2018 to 2020). Concerning this clone: Its antigen is unknown. Per-base quality was not reported, and no clone a single base away is much larger than it.

Based on the germline V gene, the CDR1 and CDR2 sequences are SGHTA and FQGTGA. At the junction V is shortened by 5 bases and J by 12 bases; bases outside the gene matches: 7. The CDR3 contains 12 residues, cysteine and phenylalanine counted. The kept DNA is CDR3 alone, 36 bases in frame from the first base. The method was the immunoSEQ multiplex PCR assay. This is the immuneACCESS table as TCRdb keeps it, with only in-frame sequences that have V and J called. A part of the clones is gone; compared with another copy, unresolved V genes explain less than half, and the rest is unexplained. The sample profile shows about 63,000 clones; roughly 86% of them were found once. Roughly 13% of the sample is taken by the ten largest.

The chain uses TRBV7-3 and TRBJ1-2, with 9 bases in between that match TRBD1. This sequence originates from a woman in her sixties with lung cancer. Source material: PBMCs. The CDR3 region reads CASSPGTGRHTF. The DNA reads TGTGCCAGCAGCCCCGGGACAGGGCGACACACCTTC.